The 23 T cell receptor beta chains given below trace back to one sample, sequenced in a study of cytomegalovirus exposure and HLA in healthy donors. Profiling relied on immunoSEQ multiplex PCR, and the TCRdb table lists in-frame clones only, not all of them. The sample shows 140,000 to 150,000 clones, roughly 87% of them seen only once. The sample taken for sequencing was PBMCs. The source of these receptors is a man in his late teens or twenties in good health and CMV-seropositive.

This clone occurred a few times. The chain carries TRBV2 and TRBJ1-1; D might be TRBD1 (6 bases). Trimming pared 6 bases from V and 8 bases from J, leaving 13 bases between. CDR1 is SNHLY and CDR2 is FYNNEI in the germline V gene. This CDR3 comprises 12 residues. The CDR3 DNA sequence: TGTGCCAGCAGCCAAAACAGGGTGGAAGCTTTCTTT. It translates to CASSQNRVEAFF.

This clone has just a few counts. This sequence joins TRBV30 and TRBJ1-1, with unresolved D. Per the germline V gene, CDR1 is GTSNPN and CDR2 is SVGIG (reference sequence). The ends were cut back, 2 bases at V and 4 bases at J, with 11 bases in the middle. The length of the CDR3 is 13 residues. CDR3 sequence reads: CAWSRGSGTEAFF. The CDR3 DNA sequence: TGTGCCTGGAGTCGTGGGTCGGGCACTGAAGCTTTCTTT.

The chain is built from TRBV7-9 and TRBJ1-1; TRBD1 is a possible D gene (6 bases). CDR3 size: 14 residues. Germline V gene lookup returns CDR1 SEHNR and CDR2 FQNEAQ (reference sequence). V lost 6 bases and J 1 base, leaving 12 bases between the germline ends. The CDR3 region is CASRGQQGNTEAFF. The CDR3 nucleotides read TGTGCCAGCAGGGGACAACAGGGGAACACTGAAGCTTTCTTT.

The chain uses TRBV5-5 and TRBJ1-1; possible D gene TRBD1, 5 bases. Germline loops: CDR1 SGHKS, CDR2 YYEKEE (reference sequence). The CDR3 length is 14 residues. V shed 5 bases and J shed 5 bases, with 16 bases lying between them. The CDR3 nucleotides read TGTGCCAGCAGATTAATAGGGGAGGCGACTGAAGCTTTCTTT. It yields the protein CASRLIGEATEAFF.

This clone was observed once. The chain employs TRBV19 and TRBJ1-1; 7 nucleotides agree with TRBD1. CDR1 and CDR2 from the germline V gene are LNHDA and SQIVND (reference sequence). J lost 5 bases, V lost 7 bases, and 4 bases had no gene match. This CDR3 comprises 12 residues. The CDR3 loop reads CASIAQGTEAFF. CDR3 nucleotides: TGTGCCAGTATCGCACAGGGGACTGAAGCTTTCTTT.

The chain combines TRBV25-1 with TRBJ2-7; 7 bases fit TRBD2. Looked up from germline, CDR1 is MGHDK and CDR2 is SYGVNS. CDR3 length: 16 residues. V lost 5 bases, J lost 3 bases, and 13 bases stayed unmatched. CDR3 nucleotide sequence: TGTGCCAGCAGTATCCTAGGGCCGGGGGGAGGCTACGAGCAGTACTTC. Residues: CASSILGPGGGYEQYF.

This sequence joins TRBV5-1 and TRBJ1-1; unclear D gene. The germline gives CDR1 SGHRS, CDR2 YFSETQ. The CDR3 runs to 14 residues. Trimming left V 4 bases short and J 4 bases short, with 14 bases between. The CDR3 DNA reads TGCGCCAGCAGCGCTGACATCAGAATCACTGAAGCTTTCTTT. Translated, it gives CASSADIRITEAFF.

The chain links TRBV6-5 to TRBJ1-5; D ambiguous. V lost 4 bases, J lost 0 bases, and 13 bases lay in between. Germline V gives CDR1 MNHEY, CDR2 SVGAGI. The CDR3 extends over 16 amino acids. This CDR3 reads CASSSTGAYSNQPQHF. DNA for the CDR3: TGTGCCAGCAGTTCTACGGGTGCGTATAGCAATCAGCCCCAGCATTTT.

The CDR3 loop reads CASLGWTENTEAFF. DNA for the CDR3: TGTGCCAGCCTCGGATGGACAGAGAACACTGAAGCTTTCTTT. V gene TRBV9 combines with J gene TRBJ1-1; D is possibly TRBD1 (6 bases). Trimming removed 7 bases from V and 1 base from J, with 14 bases in between. This CDR3 has 14 amino acids. From germline, CDR1 is SGDLS and CDR2 YYNGEE.

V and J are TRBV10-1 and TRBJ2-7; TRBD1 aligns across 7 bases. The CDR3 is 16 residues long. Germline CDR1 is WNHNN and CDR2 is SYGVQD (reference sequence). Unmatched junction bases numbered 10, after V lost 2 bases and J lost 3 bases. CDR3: CASSELEGQRFYEQYF. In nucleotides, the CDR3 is TGCGCCAGCAGTGAGCTAGAGGGACAGCGCTTCTACGAGCAGTACTTC.

CDR3 DNA: TGTGCCAGCAGGGGAGGGAAGTCAGTGCAGTACTTC. Translation gives CASRGGKSVQYF. V and J are TRBV6-6 and TRBJ2-5, with 7 bases fitting TRBD2. This CDR3 contains 12 residues. The germline V gene encodes CDR1 MNHNY and CDR2 SVGAGI (reference sequence). Germline trimming cut 6 bases from V and 11 bases from J; bases unmatched to any gene: 9.

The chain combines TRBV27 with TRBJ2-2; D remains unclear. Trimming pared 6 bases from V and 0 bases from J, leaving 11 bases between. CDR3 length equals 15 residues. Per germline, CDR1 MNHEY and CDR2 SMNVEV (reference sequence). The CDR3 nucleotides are TGTGCCAGCAGCCTCCCCTCCCCGAACACCGGGGAGCTGTTTTTT. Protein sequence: CASSLPSPNTGELFF.

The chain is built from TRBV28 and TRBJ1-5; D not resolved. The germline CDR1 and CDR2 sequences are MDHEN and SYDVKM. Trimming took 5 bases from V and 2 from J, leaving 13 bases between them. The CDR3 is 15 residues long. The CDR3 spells CASSRLEVGNQPQHF. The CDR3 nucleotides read TGTGCCAGCAGTCGACTGGAGGTAGGCAATCAGCCCCAGCATTTT.

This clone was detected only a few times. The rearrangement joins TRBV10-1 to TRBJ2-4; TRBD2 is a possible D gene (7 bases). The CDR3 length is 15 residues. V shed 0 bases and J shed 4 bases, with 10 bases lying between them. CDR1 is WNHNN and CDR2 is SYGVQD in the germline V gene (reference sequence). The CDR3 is CASSESAGAKNIQYF. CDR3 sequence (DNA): TGCGCCAGCAGTGAGTCGGCGGGGGCTAAAAACATTCAGTACTTC.

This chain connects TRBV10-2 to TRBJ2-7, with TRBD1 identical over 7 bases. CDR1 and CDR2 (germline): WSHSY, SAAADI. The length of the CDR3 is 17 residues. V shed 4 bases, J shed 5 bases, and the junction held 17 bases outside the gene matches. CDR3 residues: CASSADYLEDRPHEQYF. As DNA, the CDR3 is TGCGCCAGCAGTGCTGACTATCTAGAGGACAGGCCCCACGAGCAGTACTTC.

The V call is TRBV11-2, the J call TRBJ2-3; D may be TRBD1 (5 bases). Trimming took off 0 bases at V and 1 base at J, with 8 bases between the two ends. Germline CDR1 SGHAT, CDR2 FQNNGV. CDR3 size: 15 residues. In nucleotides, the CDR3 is TGTGCCAGCAGCTTAGAAGGACAACGCACAGATACGCAGTATTTT. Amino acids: CASSLEGQRTDTQYF.

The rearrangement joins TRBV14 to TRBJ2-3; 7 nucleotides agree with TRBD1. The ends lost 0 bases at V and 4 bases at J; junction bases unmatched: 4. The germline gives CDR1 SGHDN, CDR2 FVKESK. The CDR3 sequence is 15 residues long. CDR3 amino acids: CASSQDHRGSDTQYF. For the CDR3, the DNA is TGTGCCAGCAGCCAAGACCACAGGGGCTCAGATACGCAGTATTTT.

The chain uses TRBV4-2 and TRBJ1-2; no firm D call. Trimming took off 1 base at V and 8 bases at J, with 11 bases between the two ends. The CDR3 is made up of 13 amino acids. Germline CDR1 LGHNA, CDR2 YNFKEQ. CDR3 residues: CASSQGSEGGYTF. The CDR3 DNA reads TGTGCCAGCAGCCAAGGATCAGAGGGAGGCTACACCTTC.

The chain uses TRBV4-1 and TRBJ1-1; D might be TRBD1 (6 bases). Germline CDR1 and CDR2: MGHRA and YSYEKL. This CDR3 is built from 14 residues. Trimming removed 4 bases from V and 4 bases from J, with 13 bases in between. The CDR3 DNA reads TGCGCCAGCAGCCCACAGGACAGTACCACTGAAGCTTTCTTT. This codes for CASSPQDSTTEAFF.

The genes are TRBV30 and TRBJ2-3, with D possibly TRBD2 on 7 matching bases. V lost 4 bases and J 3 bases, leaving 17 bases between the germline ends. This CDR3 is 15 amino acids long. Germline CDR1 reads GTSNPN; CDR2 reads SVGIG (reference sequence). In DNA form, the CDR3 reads TGTGCCTGGACCCCGTGGGGGGGCCCGACAGATACGCAGTATTTT. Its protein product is CAWTPWGGPTDTQYF.

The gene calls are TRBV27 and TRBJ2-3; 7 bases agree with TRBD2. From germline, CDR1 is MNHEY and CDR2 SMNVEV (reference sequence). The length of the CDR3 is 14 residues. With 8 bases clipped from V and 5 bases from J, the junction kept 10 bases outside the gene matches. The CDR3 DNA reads TGTGCCAGCGGATCCGGGGGGATGGGAGATACGCAGTATTTT. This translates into CASGSGGMGDTQYF.

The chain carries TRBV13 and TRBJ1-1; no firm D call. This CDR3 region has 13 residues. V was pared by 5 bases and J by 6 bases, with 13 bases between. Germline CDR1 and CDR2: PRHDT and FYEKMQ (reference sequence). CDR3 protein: CASSPQVGSEAFF. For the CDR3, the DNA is TGTGCCAGCAGCCCTCAGGTGGGCTCTGAAGCTTTCTTT.

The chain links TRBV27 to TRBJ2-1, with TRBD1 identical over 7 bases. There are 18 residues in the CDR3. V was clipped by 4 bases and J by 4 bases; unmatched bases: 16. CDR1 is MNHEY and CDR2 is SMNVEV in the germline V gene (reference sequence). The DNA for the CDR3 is TGTGCCAGCAGTTGGCAAGATAATCCGGGACAGACATACAATGAGCAGTTCTTC. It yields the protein CASSWQDNPGQTYNEQFF.